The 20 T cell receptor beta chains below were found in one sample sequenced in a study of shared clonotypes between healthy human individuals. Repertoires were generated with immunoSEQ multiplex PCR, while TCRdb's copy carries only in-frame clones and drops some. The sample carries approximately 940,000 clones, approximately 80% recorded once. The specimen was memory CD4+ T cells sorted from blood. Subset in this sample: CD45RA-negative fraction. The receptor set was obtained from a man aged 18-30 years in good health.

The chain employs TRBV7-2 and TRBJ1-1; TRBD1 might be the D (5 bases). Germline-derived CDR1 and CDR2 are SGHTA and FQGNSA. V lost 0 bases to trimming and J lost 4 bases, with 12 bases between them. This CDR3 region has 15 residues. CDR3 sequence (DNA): TGTGCCAGCAGCTTAGCGAGGAGGGGAGGCACTGAAGCTTTCTTT. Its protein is CASSLARRGGTEAFF.

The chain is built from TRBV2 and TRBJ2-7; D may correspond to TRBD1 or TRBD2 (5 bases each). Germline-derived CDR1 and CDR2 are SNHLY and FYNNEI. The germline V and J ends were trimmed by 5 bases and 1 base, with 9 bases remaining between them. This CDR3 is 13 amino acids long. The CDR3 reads CASSWDPSYEQYF. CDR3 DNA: TGTGCCAGCAGTTGGGACCCATCCTACGAGCAGTACTTC.

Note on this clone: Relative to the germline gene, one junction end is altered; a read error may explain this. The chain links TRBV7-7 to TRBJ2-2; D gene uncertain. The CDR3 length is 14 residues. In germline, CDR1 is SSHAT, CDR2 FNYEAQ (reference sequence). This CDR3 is CASSLDPGTGELFF. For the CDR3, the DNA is TGTGCTAGCAGCTTAGATCCTGGCACCGGGGAGCTGTTTTTT.

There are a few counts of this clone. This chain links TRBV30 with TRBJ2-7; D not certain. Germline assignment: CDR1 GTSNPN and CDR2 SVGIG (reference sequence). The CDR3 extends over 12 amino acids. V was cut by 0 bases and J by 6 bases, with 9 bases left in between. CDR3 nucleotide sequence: TGTGCCTGGAGTGTAAGCGCTTTCGAGCAGTACTTC. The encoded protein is CAWSVSAFEQYF.

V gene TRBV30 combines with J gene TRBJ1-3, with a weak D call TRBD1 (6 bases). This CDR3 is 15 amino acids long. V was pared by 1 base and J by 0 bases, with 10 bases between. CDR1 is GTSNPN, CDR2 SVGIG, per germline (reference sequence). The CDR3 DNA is TGTGCCTGGAGTGGCGGGGGACACTCTGGAAACACCATATATTTT. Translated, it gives CAWSGGGHSGNTIYF.

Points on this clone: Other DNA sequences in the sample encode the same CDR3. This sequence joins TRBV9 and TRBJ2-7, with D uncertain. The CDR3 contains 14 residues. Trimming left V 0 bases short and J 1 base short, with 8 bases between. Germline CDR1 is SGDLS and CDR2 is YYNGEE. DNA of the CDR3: TGTGCCAGCAGCGTAGGGATCCTATCCTACGAGCAGTACTTC. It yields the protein CASSVGILSYEQYF.

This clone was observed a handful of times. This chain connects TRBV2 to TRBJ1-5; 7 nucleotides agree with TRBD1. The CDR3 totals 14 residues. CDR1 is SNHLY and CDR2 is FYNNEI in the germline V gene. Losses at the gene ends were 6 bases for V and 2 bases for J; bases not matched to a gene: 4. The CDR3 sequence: CASSFDRGNQPQHF. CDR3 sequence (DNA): TGTGCCAGCAGCTTTGACAGGGGCAATCAGCCCCAGCATTTT.

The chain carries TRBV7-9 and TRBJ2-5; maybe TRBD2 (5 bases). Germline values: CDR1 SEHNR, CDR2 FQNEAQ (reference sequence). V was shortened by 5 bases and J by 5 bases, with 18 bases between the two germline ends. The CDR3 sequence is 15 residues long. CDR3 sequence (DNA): TGTGCCAGCAGCGTCACGTGGGATCGAGGGGAGACCCAGTACTTC. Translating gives CASSVTWDRGETQYF. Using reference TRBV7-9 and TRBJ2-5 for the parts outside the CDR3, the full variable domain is DTGVSQNPRHKITKRGQNVTFRCDPISEHNRLYWYRQTLGQGPEFLTYFQNEAQLEKSRLLSDRFSAERPKGSFSTLEIQRTEQGDSAMYLCASSVTWDRGETQYFGPGTRLLVL.

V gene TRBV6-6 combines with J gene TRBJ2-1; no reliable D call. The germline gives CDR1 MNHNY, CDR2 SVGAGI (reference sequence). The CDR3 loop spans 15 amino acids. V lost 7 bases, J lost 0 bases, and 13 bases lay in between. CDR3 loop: CASTTTLSSYNEQFF. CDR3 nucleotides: TGTGCCAGCACAACAACCCTAAGCTCCTACAATGAGCAGTTCTTC.

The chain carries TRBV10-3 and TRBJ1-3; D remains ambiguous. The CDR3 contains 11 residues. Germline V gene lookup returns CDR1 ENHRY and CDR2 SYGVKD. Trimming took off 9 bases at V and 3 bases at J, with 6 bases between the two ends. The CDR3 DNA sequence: TGTGCCATTTCAAGTGGAAACACCATATATTTT. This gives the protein CAISSGNTIYF.

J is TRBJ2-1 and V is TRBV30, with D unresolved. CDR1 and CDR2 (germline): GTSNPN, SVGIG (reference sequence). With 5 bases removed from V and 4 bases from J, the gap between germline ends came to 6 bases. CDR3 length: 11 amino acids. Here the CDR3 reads CAWRRYNEQFF. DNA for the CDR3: TGTGCCTGGCGACGGTACAATGAGCAGTTCTTC.

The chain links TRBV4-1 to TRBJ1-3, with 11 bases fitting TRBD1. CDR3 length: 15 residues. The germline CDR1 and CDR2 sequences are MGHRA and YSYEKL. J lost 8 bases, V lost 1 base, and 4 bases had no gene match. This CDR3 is CASSQAGTGGYTIYF. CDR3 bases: TGCGCCAGCAGCCAAGCCGGGACAGGGGGATACACCATATATTTT.

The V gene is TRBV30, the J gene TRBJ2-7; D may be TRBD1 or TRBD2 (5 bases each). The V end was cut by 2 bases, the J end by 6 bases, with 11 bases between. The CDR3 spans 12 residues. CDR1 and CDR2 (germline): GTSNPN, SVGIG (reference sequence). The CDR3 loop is CAWSLQAGEQYF. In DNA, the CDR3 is TGTGCCTGGAGTCTACAGGCGGGCGAGCAGTACTTC.

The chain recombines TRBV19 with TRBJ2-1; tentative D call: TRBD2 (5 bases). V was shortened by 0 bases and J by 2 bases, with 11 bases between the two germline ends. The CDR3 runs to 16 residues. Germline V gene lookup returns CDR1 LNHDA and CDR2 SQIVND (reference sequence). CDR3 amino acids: CASSIDLGVPYNEQFF. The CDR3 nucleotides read TGTGCCAGTAGTATAGATTTGGGAGTTCCCTACAATGAGCAGTTCTTC.

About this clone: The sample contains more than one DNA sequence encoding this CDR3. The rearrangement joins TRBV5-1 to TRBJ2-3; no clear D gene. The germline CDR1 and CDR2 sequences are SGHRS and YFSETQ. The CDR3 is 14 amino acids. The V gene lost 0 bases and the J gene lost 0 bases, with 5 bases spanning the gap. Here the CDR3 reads CASSLASSTDTQYF. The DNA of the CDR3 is TGCGCCAGCAGCTTGGCATCGAGCACAGATACGCAGTATTTT.

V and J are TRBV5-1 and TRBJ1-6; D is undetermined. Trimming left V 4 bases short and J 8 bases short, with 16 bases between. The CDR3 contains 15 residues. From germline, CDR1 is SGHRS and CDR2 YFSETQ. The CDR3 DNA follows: TGCGCCAGCAGCAGAGGGAATCTGGCTGATTCACCCCTCCACTTT. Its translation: CASSRGNLADSPLHF.

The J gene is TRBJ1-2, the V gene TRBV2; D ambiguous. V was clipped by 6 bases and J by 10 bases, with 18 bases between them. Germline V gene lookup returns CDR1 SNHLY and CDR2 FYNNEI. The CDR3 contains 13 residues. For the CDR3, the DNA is TGTGCCAGCAGGCCTACAGAAGAAGGTCCCTACACCTTC. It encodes CASRPTEEGPYTF.

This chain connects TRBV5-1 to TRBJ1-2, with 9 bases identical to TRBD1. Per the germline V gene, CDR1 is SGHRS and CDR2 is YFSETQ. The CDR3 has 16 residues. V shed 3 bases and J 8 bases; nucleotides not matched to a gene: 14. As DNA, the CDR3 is TGCGCCAGCAGCTCCACCGGGACAGGGAGCCCCCTGGGCTACACCTTC. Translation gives CASSSTGTGSPLGYTF.

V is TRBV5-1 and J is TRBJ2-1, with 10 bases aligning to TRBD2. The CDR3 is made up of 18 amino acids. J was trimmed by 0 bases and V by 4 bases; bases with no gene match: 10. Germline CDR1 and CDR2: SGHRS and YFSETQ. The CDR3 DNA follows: TGCGCCAGCAGCCAAATGGCCGCTAGCGGGAGCTCCTACAATGAGCAGTTCTTC. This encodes CASSQMAASGSSYNEQFF.

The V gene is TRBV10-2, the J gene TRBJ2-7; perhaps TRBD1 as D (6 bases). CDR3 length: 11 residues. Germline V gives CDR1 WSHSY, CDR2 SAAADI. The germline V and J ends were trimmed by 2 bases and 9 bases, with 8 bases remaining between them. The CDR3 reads CASSELTGQYF. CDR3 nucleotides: TGCGCCAGCAGTGAGCTGACAGGGCAGTACTTC.